Listed here are 23 T cell receptor beta chains from one sample, sequenced in a study of blood T cell repertoires in COVID-19. This table comes from immunoSEQ multiplex PCR, and its TCRdb copy is limited to in-frame clones, with some not included. The repertoire holds approximately 200,000 clones, with roughly 77% as singletons. The specimen was peripheral blood. These receptors all come from a woman older than 75 with COVID-19, enrolled during active disease.

This chain uses TRBV5-4 with TRBJ2-3; 12 bases match TRBD1. Germline loops: CDR1 SGHNT, CDR2 YYREEE (reference sequence). The CDR3 spans 16 residues. V was pared by 7 bases and J by 11 bases, with 17 bases of the junction left unmatched. DNA of the CDR3: TGTGCCAGCTCTTCGGGGGTGGGACAGGGGGCGGAGAGGCAGTATTTT. Protein product: CASSSGVGQGAERQYF. Together with reference TRBV5-4 and TRBJ2-3, the CDR3 gives the full variable domain: ETGVTQSPTHLIKTRGQQVTLRCSSQSGHNTVSWYQQALGQGPQFIFQYYREEENGRGNFPPRFSGLQFPNYSSELNVNALELDDSALYLCASSSGVGQGAERQYFGPGTRLTVL.

The rearrangement uses TRBV2 and TRBJ2-5, with 9 nucleotides matching TRBD1. Germline V gives CDR1 SNHLY, CDR2 FYNNEI. CDR3 length: 16 residues. Unmatched junction bases numbered 8, after V lost 3 bases and J lost 3 bases. The CDR3 DNA sequence: TGTGCCAGCAGTGACGGGTTCGGGACAGGGAAAGAGACCCAGTACTTC. This sequence encodes CASSDGFGTGKETQYF.

The chain recombines TRBV7-6 with TRBJ2-3; 8 bases agree with TRBD2. The V segment lost 5 bases and the J segment 1 base; nucleotides outside the gene matches: 8. The CDR3 is 16 residues long. From germline, CDR1 is SGHVS and CDR2 FNYEAQ. The CDR3 here is CASSLRGLGGTDTQYF. The CDR3 DNA reads TGTGCCAGCAGCCTCCGGGGACTAGGGGGCACAGATACGCAGTATTTT.

This clone was seen a handful of times. The chain is built from TRBV28 and TRBJ2-7, with 12 bases aligning to TRBD2. Per germline, CDR1 MDHEN and CDR2 SYDVKM. Losses at the gene ends were 5 bases for V and 4 bases for J; bases not matched to a gene: 6. The CDR3 covers 15 residues. The CDR3 bases are TGTGCCAGCAGTGATCCGGGACTAGCGGGTTACGAGCAGTACTTC. The encoded protein is CASSDPGLAGYEQYF. The variable domain in full, with the rest retrieved from reference TRBV28 and TRBJ2-7, is DVKVTQSSRYLVKRTGEKVFLECVQDMDHENMFWYRQDPGLGLRLIYFSYDVKMKEKGDIPEGYSVSREKKERFSLILESASTNQTSMYLCASSDPGLAGYEQYFGPGTRLTVT.

The V gene is TRBV28, the J gene TRBJ2-1; a weak D match, TRBD2 (6 bases). Germline V gene sequence: CDR1 MDHEN, CDR2 SYDVKM. This CDR3 comprises 18 residues. V was trimmed by 3 bases and J by 0 bases, leaving 18 bases between them. Written as DNA, the CDR3 is TGTGCCAGCAGTTTCTCCCCGGGACTGGGAAGCTCCTACAATGAGCAGTTCTTC. Its translation: CASSFSPGLGSSYNEQFF.

The chain employs TRBV18 and TRBJ2-7, with D possibly being TRBD2 (7 bases). Trimming pared 1 base from V and 6 bases from J, leaving 13 bases between. Germline V CDR1 and CDR2: KGHSH, LQKENI. The CDR3 loop spans 14 amino acids. DNA for the CDR3: TGTGCCAGCTCACCACGGGGGGGGCTAAGCGAGCAGTACTTC. Amino acids: CASSPRGGLSEQYF.

The chain uses TRBV12-3 or TRBV12-4 and TRBJ2-2; TRBD2 agrees at 7 bases. The trim removed 7 bases at V and 3 bases at J, leaving 2 bases unmatched. The length of the CDR3 is 13 residues. In DNA, the CDR3 is TGTGCCAGCACAGCGGGATACACCGGGGAGCTGTTTTTT. This translates into CASTAGYTGELFF.

The J gene is TRBJ1-2, the V gene TRBV29-1, with 8 bases aligning to TRBD1. The ends lost 5 bases at V and 1 base at J; junction bases unmatched: 3. CDR3 length: 13 residues. Germline loops: CDR1 SQVTM, CDR2 ANQGSEA. The chain's CDR3 is CSVRTGLNYGYTF. CDR3 DNA: TGCAGCGTTAGGACAGGGCTTAACTATGGCTACACCTTC.

The genes are TRBV6-6 and TRBJ2-1, with 7 positions matching TRBD1. The CDR3 runs to 14 residues. Germline CDR1 reads MNHNY; CDR2 reads SVGAGI (reference sequence). After removal of 7 bases from V and 4 bases from J, the junction contained 7 bases not matched to a gene. The CDR3 reads CASTTGTEYNEQFF. CDR3 bases: TGTGCCAGCACCACCGGGACAGAATACAATGAGCAGTTCTTC.

The CDR3 region has the DNA TGCGCCAGCAGCTTGGCCTTTTCAGAAGAGACCCAGTACTTC. Amino acids: CASSLAFSEETQYF. The rearrangement uses TRBV5-1 and TRBJ2-5; D is undetermined. In germline, CDR1 is SGHRS, CDR2 YFSETQ. V was trimmed by 0 bases and J by 3 bases, leaving 9 bases between them. This CDR3 contains 14 residues.

The chain recombines TRBV2 with TRBJ2-3, with D possibly TRBD1 on 5 matching bases. CDR3 size: 12 residues. V was trimmed by 3 bases and J by 8 bases, leaving 9 bases between them. Germline V CDR1 and CDR2: SNHLY, FYNNEI. The CDR3 spells CASSEGRGTQYF. CDR3 DNA: TGTGCCAGCAGTGAGGGTAGGGGTACGCAGTATTTT.

This chain links TRBV11-3 with TRBJ2-2; 13 bases fit TRBD2. The CDR3 is 16 residues long. V lost 4 bases and J lost 3; bases outside the gene matches: 2. Germline CDR1 and CDR2: SGHNT and YENEEA. CDR3 protein: CASSWTSGGHTGELFF. Written as DNA, the CDR3 is TGTGCCAGCAGCTGGACTAGCGGGGGTCACACCGGGGAGCTGTTTTTT. Looking up the rest from reference TRBV11-3 and TRBJ2-2 gives the full variable domain: EAGVVQSPRYKIIEKKQPVAFWCNPISGHNTLYWYLQNLGQGPELLIRYENEEAVDDSQLPKDRFSAERLKGVDSTLKIQPAELGDSAVYLCASSWTSGGHTGELFFGEGSRLTVL.

The CDR3 DNA reads as TGTGCCAGCAGCCAATTTCCCAGGGGGCGTCACACTGAAGCTTTCTTT. Its protein is CASSQFPRGRHTEAFF. This chain uses TRBV7-2 with TRBJ1-1, with 8 positions matching TRBD1. The V segment lost 5 bases and the J segment 3 bases; nucleotides outside the gene matches: 11. Germline assignment: CDR1 SGHTA and CDR2 FQGNSA. The CDR3 runs to 16 residues. Full variable domain (outside the CDR3, taken from reference TRBV7-2 and TRBJ1-1): GAGVSQSPSNKVTEKGKDVELRCDPISGHTALYWYRQSLGQGLEFLIYFQGNSAPDKSGLPSDRFSAERTGGSVSTLTIQRTQQEDSAVYLCASSQFPRGRHTEAFFGQGTRLTVV.

The chain combines TRBV7-9 with TRBJ1-1, with 9 bases lining up with TRBD1. V was pared by 4 bases and J by 8 bases, with 5 bases of the junction left unmatched. The CDR3 runs to 13 residues. The germline CDR1 and CDR2 sequences are SEHNR and FQNEAQ (reference sequence). The CDR3 spells CASSWDRVGEAFF. In nucleotides, the CDR3 is TGTGCCAGCAGCTGGGACAGGGTAGGGGAAGCTTTCTTT.

The chain couples TRBV25-1 to TRBJ2-2; 8 bases are a match to TRBD1. The ends lost 1 base at V and 0 bases at J; junction bases unmatched: 4. Germline V lookup: CDR1 MGHDK, CDR2 SYGVNS. This CDR3 has 17 amino acids. The CDR3 DNA sequence: TGTGCCAGCAGTGAATCCACAGGGGGAACGAACACCGGGGAGCTGTTTTTT. Translated, it gives CASSESTGGTNTGELFF.

The V gene is TRBV27, the J gene TRBJ2-6; 8 nucleotides align to TRBD1. J gave up 4 bases and V 4 bases, and 6 bases lay outside the gene matches. The CDR3 contains 16 residues. Per the germline V gene, CDR1 is MNHEY and CDR2 is SMNVEV (reference sequence). CDR3 bases: TGTGCCAGCAGTTACAGGGGGATGAGAGGGGCCAACGTCCTGACTTTC. This sequence encodes CASSYRGMRGANVLTF.

The gene calls are TRBV7-8 and TRBJ2-5; 7 positions agree with TRBD1. The CDR3 loop spans 13 amino acids. V was pared by 5 bases and J by 4 bases, with 4 bases of the junction left unmatched. In germline, CDR1 is SGHVS, CDR2 FQNEAQ. The CDR3 nucleotides read TGTGCCAGCAGCCCGACAGGGTCAGAGACCCAGTACTTC. This codes for CASSPTGSETQYF.

The genes are TRBV13 and TRBJ2-7, with a tentative D call TRBD2 (6 bases). Germline values: CDR1 PRHDT, CDR2 FYEKMQ (reference sequence). Between the trimmed V and J ends, which lost 5 bases and 1 base, there was a span of 12 bases. The CDR3 contains 14 residues. In nucleotides, the CDR3 is TGTGCCAGCAGCCCCCAGGGAGGTTCCTACGAGCAGTACTTC. Protein product: CASSPQGGSYEQYF.

The chain links TRBV11-1 to TRBJ2-7; D uncertain. Deletions cut 1 base from V and 3 bases from J, with 10 bases between. Germline V gives CDR1 SGHAT, CDR2 FQDESV (reference sequence). The CDR3 consists of 14 residues. CDR3 bases: TGTGCCAGCAGCTTAGGTGGCATCGTCTACGAGCAGTACTTC. As protein: CASSLGGIVYEQYF. Full variable domain (remainder filled in from reference TRBV11-1 and TRBJ2-7): EAEVAQSPRYKITEKSQAVAFWCDPISGHATLYWYRQILGQGPELLVQFQDESVVDDSQLPKDRFSAERLKGVDSTLKIQPAELGDSAMYLCASSLGGIVYEQYFGPGTRLTVT.

The chain is built from TRBV29-1 and TRBJ2-1; TRBD2 matches 9 bases. The CDR3 contains 13 residues. Germline V CDR1 and CDR2: SQVTM, ANQGSEA. J was trimmed by 15 bases and V by 7 bases; bases with no gene match: 16. CDR3 sequence reads: CSGLAEPPIQWFF. The CDR3 DNA reads TGCAGCGGACTAGCGGAGCCGCCCATACAATGGTTCTTC.

This sequence joins TRBV4-1 and TRBJ1-1; TRBD1 agrees at 9 bases. The CDR3 has 16 amino acids. J was trimmed by 3 bases and V by 5 bases; bases with no gene match: 10. CDR1 and CDR2 (germline): MGHRA, YSYEKL. This CDR3 reads CASSSQQGASDTEAFF. The CDR3 region has the DNA TGCGCCAGCAGCAGCCAACAGGGGGCAAGTGACACTGAAGCTTTCTTT.

The chain couples TRBV27 to TRBJ2-5; TRBD2 aligns across 9 bases. The ends lost 6 bases at V and 2 bases at J; junction bases unmatched: 22. Germline CDR1 MNHEY, CDR2 SMNVEV (reference sequence). The CDR3 runs to 20 residues. The CDR3 DNA reads as TGTGCCAGCAGCTCCAGCCTCCGTGGGAGACTAGCGGTTATACAAGAGACCCAGTACTTC. Residues: CASSSSLRGRLAVIQETQYF.

The V call is TRBV7-2, the J call TRBJ2-7; D gene unclear. Germline V CDR1 and CDR2: SGHTA, FQGNSA. The CDR3 is 15 amino acids. The V gene lost 5 bases and the J gene lost 2 bases, with 16 bases spanning the gap. CDR3: CASSGYGPMTYEQYF. CDR3 nucleotides: TGTGCCAGCAGCGGGTATGGGCCGATGACCTACGAGCAGTACTTC.